These 6 T cell receptor beta chains were all obtained from the same sample, sequenced in a study of beta chain features in type 1 diabetes. These receptors' targets are unknown. Study-wide results and limits: Significant though moderate, a shortening of TCRB CDR3s appeared in all four CD4+ subsets of Type 1 diabetes patients.

The entirety of the isolated RNA underwent reverse transcription, so expressed TCRB transcripts were sequenced. Using immunoSEQ multiplex PCR, the repertoire was profiled, and TCRdb retains in-frame clones only, with some absent. The sample contains 25,000 to 30,000 clones, less than 70% of which appear only once. What was sequenced was Tregs from blood. Receptors were obtained from a young woman with type 1 diabetes.

This clone turned up a few times. The chain couples TRBV7-8 to TRBJ1-1, with a tentative D call TRBD1 (5 bases). Deletions cut 11 bases from V and 1 base from J, with 11 bases between. The germline CDR1 and CDR2 sequences are SGHVS and FQNEAQ. The CDR3 runs 12 residues. The CDR3 DNA follows: TGTGCCGTCCAAACAGGGAACACTGAAGCTTTCTTT. Protein sequence: CAVQTGNTEAFF. The whole variable domain, remainder taken from reference TRBV7-8 and TRBJ1-1, is GAGVSQSPRYKVAKRGQDVALRCDPISGHVSLFWYQQALGQGPEFLTYFQNEAQLDKSGLPSDRFFAERPEGSVSTLKIQRTQQEDSAVYLCAVQTGNTEAFFGQGTRLTVV.

There are a few counts of this clone. The same CDR3 arises from other DNA sequences in this sample as well. This chain's CDR3 is CASSPQGAGEQFF. The CDR3 DNA reads as TGTGCCAGCTCACCCCAGGGGGCTGGTGAGCAGTTCTTC. The rearrangement joins TRBV18 to TRBJ2-1, with 8 bases aligning to TRBD1. CDR1 and CDR2 from the germline V gene are KGHSH and LQKENI. This CDR3 is 13 amino acids long. Trimming removed 3 bases from V and 9 bases from J; junction bases left unmatched: 4.

The rearrangement uses TRBV20-1 and TRBJ1-1, with 8 bases fitting TRBD1. V was pared by 5 bases and J by 11 bases, with 7 bases of the junction left unmatched. Germline lookup yields CDR1 DFQATT and CDR2 SNEGSKA (reference sequence). The CDR3 consists of 11 residues. This CDR3 reads CSAAQGAAAFF. CDR3 sequence (DNA): TGCAGTGCTGCCCAGGGGGCAGCTGCTTTCTTT.

The chain employs TRBV28 and TRBJ2-7; 7 bases match TRBD2. The J segment lost 7 bases and the V segment lost 5 bases, leaving 14 bases of the junction unmatched. CDR3 length equals 15 residues. Germline assignment: CDR1 MDHEN and CDR2 SYDVKM. CDR3 region: CASSPGRAGDREQYF. The CDR3 coding sequence is TGTGCCAGCAGTCCCGGCCGGGCGGGAGATCGAGAGCAGTACTTC.

The J gene is TRBJ2-1, the V gene TRBV28; 14 positions agree with TRBD2. The CDR3 has 16 residues. With 8 bases clipped from V and 0 bases from J, the junction kept 3 bases outside the gene matches. Germline CDR1 and CDR2: MDHEN and SYDVKM. The chain's CDR3 is CASLGTSGSSYNEQFF. The DNA for the CDR3 is TGTGCCAGCTTAGGGACTAGCGGGAGCTCCTACAATGAGCAGTTCTTC.

This chain joins TRBV7-9 and TRBJ2-1, with D possibly TRBD2 on 6 matching bases. Looked up from germline, CDR1 is SEHNR and CDR2 is FQNEAQ (reference sequence). The CDR3 covers 18 residues. V lost 0 bases and J lost 4, with 19 bases in between. CDR3 region: CASSLASGTFLKYNEQFF. DNA for the CDR3: TGTGCCAGCAGCTTAGCTAGCGGCACATTCTTAAAATACAATGAGCAGTTCTTC.